The present TCR beta chain was sequenced within a study of STAT5B mutations in CD4+ large granular lymphocyte leukemia. General study points: No patients shared main leukemic clonotypes, though roughly 27% appeared at low frequency elsewhere. Patient CD4-sorted repertoires stayed more clonal than healthy ones after leukemic-clone removal. TRBV06-family usage was enriched in top patient clones (8/27) versus controls (2/35).

Of note for this clone: What it binds is unknown.

The germline V gene has CDR1 LNHDA and CDR2 SQIVND (reference sequence). Trimming left V 3 bases short and J 8 bases short, with 21 bases between. CDR3 length: 16 amino acids. Per the study methods: A productive frequency of 2.59 x 10-5 was the lowest detectable. Here immunoSEQ multiplex PCR was the method, and the copy in TCRdb shows in-frame clones only, minus some. That table furnishes V, J and clone size, whereas the DNA furnished D and trimming. This table holds about 33,000 clones, approximately 80% found once. Sequencing used CD4+ T cells from blood buffy coats. J is TRBJ2-3 and V is TRBV19; D may be TRBD2 (6 bases). This sequence was found in a human donor in good health. The CDR3 reads CASSIYSGEHGGTQYF. The DNA for the CDR3 is TGTGCCAGTAGTATTTACTCGGGGGAGCACGGGGGTACGCAGTATTTT.